This T cell receptor (beta chain) was retrieved from a study of control samples from healthy donors and cancer patients. Method: immunoSEQ multiplex PCR; TCRdb's copy keeps in-frame clones and lacks some. The table records about 170,000 clones, 91% of them present only once. Germline loops: CDR1 KGHSH, CDR2 LQKENI. This CDR3 has 15 residues. With 3 bases removed from V and 1 base from J, the gap between germline ends came to 11 bases. V usage is TRBV18 and J usage is TRBJ2-3; D might be TRBD2 (6 bases). The clonotype comes from a woman aged 25-40 years in good health. The specimen was blood. This CDR3 is CASSPRTGGTDTQYF. CDR3 bases: TGTGCCAGCTCACCCCGGACGGGGGGCACAGATACGCAGTATTTT.